This entry lists 20 T cell receptor beta chains sequenced from one sample in a study of beta chain features in type 1 diabetes. The sequenced template was cDNA made from the entire isolated RNA. Produced via immunoSEQ multiplex PCR; TCRdb's table is partial and in-frame only. The table lists about half a million clones, roughly 31% of them singletons. Sample: naive CD4+ T cells from blood. The source of these receptors is a man aged 18-30 years in good health.

This clone was picked up a small number of times. The J gene is TRBJ2-2, the V gene TRBV30; D may be TRBD2 (5 bases). The ends were cut back, 2 bases at V and 3 bases at J, with 7 bases in the middle. Germline V CDR1 and CDR2: GTSNPN, SVGIG (reference sequence). The CDR3 spans 13 residues. CDR3 residues: CAWSTGDTGELFF. As DNA, the CDR3 is TGTGCCTGGAGTACCGGGGACACCGGGGAGCTGTTTTTT. The whole variable domain, filled in from reference TRBV30 and TRBJ2-2, reads SQTIHQWPATLVQPVGSPLSLECTVEGTSNPNLYWYRQAAGRGLQLLFYSVGIGQISSEVPQNLSASRPQDRQFILSSKKLLLSDSGFYLCAWSTGDTGELFFGEGSRLTVL.

The chain employs TRBV5-1 and TRBJ2-3, with 7 bases that match TRBD2. The CDR3 length is 13 residues. Germline lookup yields CDR1 SGHRS and CDR2 YFSETQ. DNA of the CDR3: TGCGCTGTTGGTAGCGGGAGCACAGATACGCAGTATTTT. Protein product: CAVGSGSTDTQYF.

The chain recombines TRBV2 with TRBJ2-2; D not certain. The CDR3 runs 14 residues. Germline CDR1 is SNHLY and CDR2 is FYNNEI. V lost 4 bases, J lost 6 bases, and 12 bases lay in between. DNA for the CDR3: TGTGCCAGCAGTGTAACCCTCGGCGCCGGGGAGCTGTTTTTT. This sequence encodes CASSVTLGAGELFF.

This clone was counted only a few times. The chain combines TRBV6-6 with TRBJ2-3, with D perhaps TRBD2 (7 bases). V dropped 10 bases and J dropped 8 bases, with 25 bases sitting between them. The germline V gene encodes CDR1 MNHNY and CDR2 SVGAGI (reference sequence). CDR3 size: 15 residues. CDR3 DNA sequence: TGTGCCAACCTTGGGGGGGCTGGTGGAAAAGTTACGCAGTATTTT. Amino acids: CANLGGAGGKVTQYF.

The sample holds a few counts of this clone. The CDR3 coding sequence is TGTGCCAGCAGCTCGCAAGGGGTGGAGACCCAGTACTTC. Its translation is CASSSQGVETQYF. This chain uses TRBV11-2 with TRBJ2-5; tentatively, D is TRBD1 (5 bases). Germline V gene lookup returns CDR1 SGHAT and CDR2 FQNNGV. Deletions cut 4 bases from V and 5 bases from J, with 11 bases between. The CDR3 has 13 amino acids.

This chain links TRBV9 with TRBJ1-5; 8 bases align to TRBD1. Germline CDR1 and CDR2: SGDLS and YYNGEE. V gave up 4 bases and J gave up 5 bases; unmatched junction bases: 5. This CDR3 has 14 amino acids. The CDR3 reads CASSKAGGHQPQHF. The CDR3 nucleotides are TGTGCCAGCAGCAAAGCAGGGGGCCATCAGCCCCAGCATTTT.

This clone was recorded only once. The V call is TRBV7-2, the J call TRBJ2-5; no firm D call. The CDR3 covers 14 residues. CDR1 is SGHTA and CDR2 is FQGNSA in the germline V gene. The V end lost 1 base, the J end lost 0 bases, and 6 bases lay between the germline ends. The DNA for the CDR3 is TGTGCCAGCAGCTTAGGGACCTACCAAGAGACCCAGTACTTC. It is translated as CASSLGTYQETQYF. Complete variable domain (other parts from reference TRBV7-2 and TRBJ2-5): GAGVSQSPSNKVTEKGKDVELRCDPISGHTALYWYRQSLGQGLEFLIYFQGNSAPDKSGLPSDRFSAERTGGSVSTLTIQRTQQEDSAVYLCASSLGTYQETQYFGPGTRLLVL.

This clone appeared a few times. The V call is TRBV28, the J call TRBJ2-3; TRBD2 matches at 11 bases. In germline, CDR1 is MDHEN, CDR2 SYDVKM. Trimming removed 0 bases from V and 0 bases from J; junction bases left unmatched: 2. CDR3 length: 17 amino acids. CDR3 protein: CASSLWGLAASTDTQYF. The CDR3 DNA reads TGTGCCAGCAGTTTATGGGGACTAGCGGCTAGCACAGATACGCAGTATTTT.

DNA of the CDR3: TGTGCCATCAGCCCAGGAGGGGAAGAGACCCAGTACTTC. Its protein product is CAISPGGEETQYF. The chain employs TRBV10-3 and TRBJ2-5; weak D call: TRBD2 (6 bases). V was cut by 6 bases and J by 3 bases, with 11 bases left in between. CDR1 and CDR2 (germline): ENHRY, SYGVKD. The CDR3 extends over 13 amino acids.

This clone has only a few counts. This chain uses TRBV5-1 with TRBJ2-1, with D perhaps matching TRBD1 (5 bases). The CDR3 covers 13 residues. V dropped 2 bases and J dropped 12 bases, with 15 bases sitting between them. Germline loops: CDR1 SGHRS, CDR2 YFSETQ. CDR3 nucleotides: TGCGCCAGCAGCTTCGAGGAGAAAAGGGGGCAGTTCTTC. This sequence encodes CASSFEEKRGQFF.

About this clone itself: The junction departs from germline at one end; a sequencing error may be responsible. The rearrangement uses TRBV7-9 and TRBJ2-3; tentative D call: TRBD1 (6 bases). Per the germline V gene, CDR1 is SEHNR and CDR2 is FQNEAQ (reference sequence). There are 10 residues in the CDR3. CDR3 DNA sequence: TGTGCCAGCAGCGTACAGGGCCCACATTTT. This encodes CASSVQGPHF.

The V and J genes are TRBV5-6 and TRBJ2-7; TRBD1 matches 10 bases. V trimming: 4 bases; J trimming: 3 bases; junction bases outside the gene matches: 7. The CDR3 totals 15 residues. Per the germline V gene, CDR1 is SGHDT and CDR2 is YYEEEE. The CDR3 loop reads CASSRTGQGYYEQYF. As DNA, the CDR3 is TGTGCCAGCAGCCGCACGGGACAGGGGTACTACGAGCAGTACTTC.

This clone has a handful of counts. This chain links TRBV30 with TRBJ2-2; 13 nucleotides line up with TRBD2. Trimming at V came to 4 bases and at J to 5 bases, leaving 7 bases not matched to a gene. Germline CDR1 GTSNPN, CDR2 SVGIG (reference sequence). The CDR3 totals 16 residues. The CDR3 is CAWMTGLAGRTGELFF. For the CDR3, the DNA is TGTGCCTGGATGACGGGACTAGCGGGACGAACCGGGGAGCTGTTTTTT.

The chain couples TRBV5-1 to TRBJ2-1; TRBD2 matches at 14 bases. The CDR3 loop spans 14 amino acids. Germline CDR1 SGHRS, CDR2 YFSETQ. V was pared by 4 bases and J by 8 bases, with 2 bases of the junction left unmatched. The CDR3 DNA follows: TGCGCCAGCAGCGCGGGACTAGCGGGAGATGAGCAGTTCTTC. Protein sequence: CASSAGLAGDEQFF.

CDR3 DNA sequence: TGTGCCAGCAGCCAAGATCTGGCTAGCGCTGCCTCCTACAATGAGCAGTTCTTC. This sequence encodes CASSQDLASAASYNEQFF. The V and J genes are TRBV14 and TRBJ2-1; possible D gene TRBD2, 6 bases. The germline V gene encodes CDR1 SGHDN and CDR2 FVKESK. Trimming took 0 bases from V and 0 from J, leaving 15 bases between them. This CDR3 comprises 18 residues. The full variable domain, with the rest looked up from reference TRBV14 and TRBJ2-1, is EAGVTQFPSHSVIEKGQTVTLRCDPISGHDNLYWYRRVMGKEIKFLLHFVKESKQDESGMPNNRFLAERTGGTYSTLKVQPAELEDSGVYFCASSQDLASAASYNEQFFGPGTRLTVL.

The chain has TRBV5-1 and TRBJ2-6; 8 bases fit TRBD1. The CDR3 has 17 residues. V dropped 2 bases and J dropped 2; count of bases not matched to a gene: 6. The germline gives CDR1 SGHRS, CDR2 YFSETQ. The chain's CDR3 is CASSLGTGPTGANVLTF. CDR3 bases: TGCGCCAGCAGCTTAGGGACAGGTCCCACTGGGGCCAACGTCCTGACTTTC. Using reference TRBV5-1 and TRBJ2-6 for the parts outside the CDR3, the full variable domain is KAGVTQTPRYLIKTRGQQVTLSCSPISGHRSVSWYQQTPGQGLQFLFEYFSETQRNKGNFPGRFSGRQFSNSRSEMNVSTLELGDSALYLCASSLGTGPTGANVLTFGAGSRLTVL.

The chain couples TRBV20-1 to TRBJ2-1, with 7 bases identical to TRBD2. Germline V gene data show CDR1 as DFQATT and CDR2 as SNEGSKA (reference sequence). The CDR3 has 11 amino acids. The V and J ends lost 0 bases and 12 bases, in that order; junction bases with no gene match: 2. CDR3 sequence: CSARDSGGQFF. The CDR3 bases are TGCAGTGCTAGAGATTCGGGGGGGCAGTTCTTC.

The J gene is TRBJ2-1, the V gene TRBV5-1; 9 nucleotides align to TRBD1. Germline CDR1 reads SGHRS; CDR2 reads YFSETQ. The CDR3 consists of 16 residues. Unmatched junction bases numbered 10, after V lost 1 base and J lost 8 bases. As DNA, the CDR3 is TGCGCCAGCAGCTTGCGGGGACAGGGATTTGTAGATGAGCAGTTCTTC. Translated: CASSLRGQGFVDEQFF.

This clone was seen a handful of times. J is TRBJ2-1 and V is TRBV9, with D possibly matching TRBD2 (6 bases). The germline V gene encodes CDR1 SGDLS and CDR2 YYNGEE. Trimming removed 0 bases from V and 2 bases from J, with 12 bases in between. The CDR3 has 16 amino acids. CDR3 loop: CASSVGPSATYNEQFF. CDR3 bases: TGTGCCAGCAGCGTAGGTCCTAGCGCTACCTACAATGAGCAGTTCTTC.

A word on this clone: Other DNA sequences of this sample code for an identical CDR3. The chain is built from TRBV29-1 and TRBJ1-5, with a tentative D call TRBD1 (5 bases). CDR1 is SQVTM and CDR2 is ANQGSEA in the germline V gene. The germline V and J ends were trimmed by 4 bases and 2 bases, with 9 bases remaining between them. This CDR3 region has 13 residues. The CDR3, as DNA: TGCAGCGTTGTAGGGGAGGGCAATCAGCCCCAGCATTTT. It specifies CSVVGEGNQPQHF.